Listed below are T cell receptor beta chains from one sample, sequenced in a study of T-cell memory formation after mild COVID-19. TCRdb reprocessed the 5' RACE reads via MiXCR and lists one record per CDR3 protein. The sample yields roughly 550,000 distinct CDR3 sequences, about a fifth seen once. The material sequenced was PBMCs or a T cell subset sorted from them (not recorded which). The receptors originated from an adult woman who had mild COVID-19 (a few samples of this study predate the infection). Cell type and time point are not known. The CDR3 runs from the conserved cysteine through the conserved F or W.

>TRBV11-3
CARLTWGEETQYF
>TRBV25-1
CASSARQGQQETQYF
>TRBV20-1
CSARDGTSVEETQYF
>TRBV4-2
CASSTRQLAGRGEQFF
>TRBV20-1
CSASGGGAYGYTF
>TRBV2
CASSEALRTRPF
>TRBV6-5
CASSYRNTEAFF
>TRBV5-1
CASSGADRGHYEQYF
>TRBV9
CASSSRGGELTDTQYF
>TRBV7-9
CASSLWRQKETQYF
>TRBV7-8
CASSLSGAGYTGELFF
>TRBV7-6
CASSLLGEKLFF
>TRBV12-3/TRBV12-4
CASKIINSHTDTQYF
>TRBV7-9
CASSLAGTGAPYEQYF
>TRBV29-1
CSVESPDRGIPEAFF
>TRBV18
CASSPPTGQGRETQYF
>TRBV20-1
CSARPGQGKGSYTF
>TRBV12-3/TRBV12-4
CASSFRGKGYEQYF
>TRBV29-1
CSVEDPLAGGVTGELFF
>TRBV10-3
CAISEQNSGANVLTF
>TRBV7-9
CASSLDSSNYNEQFF
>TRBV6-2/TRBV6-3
CASRIPGQGRNEQFF
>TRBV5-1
CASSQGQGASEQYF
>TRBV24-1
CATSDAAPRLNSWGNEQFF
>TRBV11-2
CASSFGRSDTEAFF
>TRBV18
CASSPNQGRGTDTQYF
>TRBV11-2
CASSLVGAGTNEQFF
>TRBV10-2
CASTETATGELFF
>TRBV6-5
CASSPGQGAPGELFF
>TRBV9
CASNAGDDSGNTIYF
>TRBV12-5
CASGLVTRDRGLMAYEQYF
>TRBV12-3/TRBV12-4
CASSSYRGRGANVLTF
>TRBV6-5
CASSPGLATSSYEQYF
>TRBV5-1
CASSGVGTNQETQYF
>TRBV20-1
CSARDLDTGYEQYF
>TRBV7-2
CASSLAGRKDEQYF
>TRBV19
CASSIEGEGFRSYNEQFF
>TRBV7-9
CASKGLAGTYNEQFF
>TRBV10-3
CATTGSSYEQYF
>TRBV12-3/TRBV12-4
CASSPPGRSGEFF
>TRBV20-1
CSARTRTSGGGETQYF
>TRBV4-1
CASSQSTRDTGELFF
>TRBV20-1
CSARDAGTGGFEQYF
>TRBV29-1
CSVGGFSYEQYF
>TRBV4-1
CASSQGQGTHYEQYF
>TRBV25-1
CASSVEREGNNEQFF
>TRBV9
CASSVFGGNTEAFF
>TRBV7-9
CASSLASGDTYYEQYF
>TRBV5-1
CASSQGQSYEQYF
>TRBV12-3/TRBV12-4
CASSPRDRSPYEQYF
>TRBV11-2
CASSLSPGDTDTQYF
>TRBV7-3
CASRQLAGAGELFF
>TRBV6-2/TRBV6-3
CASLPRLETYNEQFF
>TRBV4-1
CASSREGRGGNTIYF
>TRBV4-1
CASSPPGAGGEQYF
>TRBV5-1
CASSLEVQGGYGYTF
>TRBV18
CASSERGLTSQETQYF
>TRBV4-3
CASSQAAVVVDTQYF
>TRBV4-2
CASSKRLAGELSFPDTQYF
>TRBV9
CASSVATAFKETQYF